The clone carrying this TCR beta chain came up many times. The data derive from a study of T-cell reconstitution after alpha-beta-depleted transplantation in children. Unique molecular identifiers tagged the TCRbeta library. TCRdb reanalysed the PCR reads using MiXCR and keeps one entry per CDR3 protein. The sample gives fewer than 400,000 distinct CDR3 sequences, approximately 20% of which show up once; 3% to 4% is in the top ten. Germline values: CDR1 MDHEN, CDR2 SYDVKM. The V and J ends lost 3 bases and 1 base respectively, with 3 bases between them. The CDR3 consists of 13 residues. The TCR comes from a human donor who donated a stem cell graft to a child with acute myeloid leukemia. This material consisted of PBMCs from the stem cell graft donor, taken from the stem cell graft. This rearrangement joins TRBV28 to TRBJ2-2, with no clear D. CDR3 sequence reads: CASSLGNTGELFF. CDR3 DNA: TGTGCCAGCAGTTTGGGGAACACCGGGGAGCTGTTTTTT.